Below, one T cell receptor (beta chain) is given with its context. Its antigen remains unknown. The sample is drawn from a study of T-cell memory formation after mild COVID-19. The study's findings and limits: Clones shrinking between day 15 and 85 showed a balanced CD4/CD8 split, and those that grew later tilted toward CD4+.

A single record per CDR3 protein comes from TCRdb applying MiXCR to the 5' RACE reads. The profile shows more than 300,000 distinct CDR3 sequences, around 15% of them singletons. Sample: PBMCs or a T cell subset sorted from them (not recorded which). The sequence derives from a man aged 18 to 30 who had mild COVID-19 (a few samples of this study predate the infection). Cell type and time point are not known.

This chain's CDR3 is CASREGRELFF. CDR3 nucleotides: TGTGCCAGCCGGGAGGGGAGGGAGCTGTTTTTT. The J gene is TRBJ2-2, the V gene TRBV2; TRBD2 agrees at 8 bases. The CDR3 spans 11 residues. Germline CDR1 reads SNHLY; CDR2 reads FYNNEI. Unmatched junction bases numbered 2, after V lost 8 bases and J lost 9 bases.